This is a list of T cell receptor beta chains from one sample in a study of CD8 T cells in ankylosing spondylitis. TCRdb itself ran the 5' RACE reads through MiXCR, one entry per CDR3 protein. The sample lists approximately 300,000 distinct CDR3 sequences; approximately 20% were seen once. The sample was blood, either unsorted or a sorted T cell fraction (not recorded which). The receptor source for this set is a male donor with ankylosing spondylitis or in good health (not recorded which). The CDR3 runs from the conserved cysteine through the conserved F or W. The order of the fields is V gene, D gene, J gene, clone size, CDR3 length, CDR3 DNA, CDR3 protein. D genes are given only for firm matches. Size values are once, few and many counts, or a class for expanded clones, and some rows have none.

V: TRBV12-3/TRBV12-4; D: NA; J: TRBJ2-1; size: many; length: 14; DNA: TGTGCCAGCACCCCCGGGACACACGACAATGAGCAGTTCTTC; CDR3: CASTPGTHDNEQFF
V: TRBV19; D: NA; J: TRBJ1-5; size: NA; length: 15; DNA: TGTGCCAGTAGTATATACGGCCAGTCGAATCAGCCCCAGCATTTT; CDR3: CASSIYGQSNQPQHF
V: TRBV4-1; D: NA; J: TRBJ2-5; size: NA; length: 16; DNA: TGCGCCAGCAGCCAAGTTCACCAGGGGGGCCAAGAGACCCAGTACTTC; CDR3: CASSQVHQGGQETQYF
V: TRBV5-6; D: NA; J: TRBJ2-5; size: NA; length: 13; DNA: TGTGCCAGCAGCTTGCCGGGAACGGAGACCCAGTACTTC; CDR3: CASSLPGTETQYF
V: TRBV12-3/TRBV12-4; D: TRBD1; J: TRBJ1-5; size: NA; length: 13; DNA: TGTGCCAGCAGTTTAGGGGGGGACAGGTCATCGTATTTT; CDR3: CASSLGGDRSSYF
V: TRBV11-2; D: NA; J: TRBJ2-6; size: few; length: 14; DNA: TGTGCCAGCAGCTTCAAGAAGCCAGTCGACGTCCTGACTTTC; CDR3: CASSFKKPVDVLTF
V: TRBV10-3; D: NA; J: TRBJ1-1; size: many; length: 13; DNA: TGTGCCATCAGTGCGGACACGAACACTGAAGCTTTCTTT; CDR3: CAISADTNTEAFF
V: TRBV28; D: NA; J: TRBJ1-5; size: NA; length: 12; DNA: TGTGCCAGCAGCCCGAGTAGTCCGCCCCAGCATTTT; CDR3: CASSPSSPPQHF
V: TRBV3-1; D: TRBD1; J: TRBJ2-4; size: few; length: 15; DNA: TGTGCCAGCAGCCCACAACAGGGGGTTAAAAACATTCAGTACTTC; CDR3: CASSPQQGVKNIQYF
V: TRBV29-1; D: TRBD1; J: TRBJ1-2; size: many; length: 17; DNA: TGCAGCGTTGAAGACGACAGGGCCATTGACCCTAACTATGGCTACACCTTC; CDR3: CSVEDDRAIDPNYGYTF
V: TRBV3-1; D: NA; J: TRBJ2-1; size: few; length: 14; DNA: TGTGCCAGCAGCCCCCTTGGGCCTTTCGATGAGCAGTTCTTC; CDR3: CASSPLGPFDEQFF
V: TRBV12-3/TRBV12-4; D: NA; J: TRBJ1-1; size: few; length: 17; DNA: TGTGCCAGCAGTTTTGCGGCAGGGGCAAAACCGAACACTGAAGCTTTCTTT; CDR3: CASSFAAGAKPNTEAFF
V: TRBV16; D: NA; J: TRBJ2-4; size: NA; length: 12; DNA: TGTGCCAGCAGTAAGAGTAAAAACATTCAGTACTTC; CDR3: CASSKSKNIQYF
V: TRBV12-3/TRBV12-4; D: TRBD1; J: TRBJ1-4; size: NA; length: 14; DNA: TGTGCCAGCAGTTCGCACAGGGGGCTTGAAAAACTGTTTTTT; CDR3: CASSSHRGLEKLFF
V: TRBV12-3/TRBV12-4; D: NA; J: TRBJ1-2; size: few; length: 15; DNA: TGTGCCAGCAGCTCCCAGGGACCCGCTAACTATGGCTACACCTTC; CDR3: CASSSQGPANYGYTF
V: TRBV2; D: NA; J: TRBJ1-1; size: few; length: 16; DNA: TGTGCCAGCAGTGATCTTGGGGTATCCGAGAACACTGAAGCTTTCTTT; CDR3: CASSDLGVSENTEAFF
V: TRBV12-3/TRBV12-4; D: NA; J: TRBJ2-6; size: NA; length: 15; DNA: TGTGCCAGCACCCCTCAGGGAAATGGGGCCAACGTCCTGACTTTC; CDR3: CASTPQGNGANVLTF
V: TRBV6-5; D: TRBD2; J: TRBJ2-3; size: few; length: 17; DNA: TGTGCCAGCAGTTACTTTTCGGGAGGGCCGCACACAGATACGCAGTATTTT; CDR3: CASSYFSGGPHTDTQYF
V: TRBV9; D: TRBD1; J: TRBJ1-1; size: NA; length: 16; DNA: TGTGCCAGCAGCGCCGGGACAGGGAATGCGAACACTGAAGCTTTCTTT; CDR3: CASSAGTGNANTEAFF
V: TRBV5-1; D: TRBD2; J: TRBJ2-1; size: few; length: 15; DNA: TGCGCCAGCAGCTCCTCGACTAGCGGGAATGATGAGCAGTTCTTC; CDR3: CASSSSTSGNDEQFF
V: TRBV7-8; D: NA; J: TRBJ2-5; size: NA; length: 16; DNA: TGTGCCAGCAGCTTAGGCAGGGAGTATTGGAAAGAGACCCAGTACTTC; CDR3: CASSLGREYWKETQYF
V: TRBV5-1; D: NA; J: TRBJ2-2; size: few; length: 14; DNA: TGCGCCAGCAGCCCGTCAGGGTCCGGCGGGGAGCTGTTTTTT; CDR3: CASSPSGSGGELFF
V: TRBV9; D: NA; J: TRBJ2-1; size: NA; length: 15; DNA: TGTGCCAGCAGCGTAGGGGGACTCCTTAACAATGAGCAGTTCTTC; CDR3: CASSVGGLLNNEQFF
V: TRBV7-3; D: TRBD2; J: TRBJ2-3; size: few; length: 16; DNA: TGTGCCAGCAGCTTCGGGACTAGCGGGAGCACAGATACGCAGTATTTT; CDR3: CASSFGTSGSTDTQYF
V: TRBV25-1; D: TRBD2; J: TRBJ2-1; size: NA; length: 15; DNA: TGTGCCAGCAGTAACATAGCGGGAGTGGGCAATGAGCAGTTCTTC; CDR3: CASSNIAGVGNEQFF
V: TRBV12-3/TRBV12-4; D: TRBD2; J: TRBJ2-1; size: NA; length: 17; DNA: TGTGCCAGCAGTCCGCACACCTTACTAGCGGGAGACAGGCCGCAGTTCTTC; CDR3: CASSPHTLLAGDRPQFF
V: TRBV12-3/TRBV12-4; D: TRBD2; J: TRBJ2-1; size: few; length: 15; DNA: TGTGCCAGCTGCCCGGGACTAGCGGGGGGGAATGAGCAGTTCTTC; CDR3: CASCPGLAGGNEQFF
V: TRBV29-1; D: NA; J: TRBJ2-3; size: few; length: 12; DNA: TGCAGCGTTGAAGAGGGGAGCGATACGCAGTATTTT; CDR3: CSVEEGSDTQYF
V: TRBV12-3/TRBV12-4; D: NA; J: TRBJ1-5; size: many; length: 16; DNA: TGTGCCAGCATCTCGGGGGGGGACATTTATAATCAGCCCCAGCATTTT; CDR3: CASISGGDIYNQPQHF
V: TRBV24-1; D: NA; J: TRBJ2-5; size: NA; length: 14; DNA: TGTGCCACCAGTGATCGATCGCCGCGGGGGACCCAGTACTTC; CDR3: CATSDRSPRGTQYF
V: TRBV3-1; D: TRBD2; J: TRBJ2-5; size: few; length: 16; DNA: TGTGCCAGCAGCCCCCGTTCTAGCGGGACTGGAGAGACCCAGTACTTC; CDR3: CASSPRSSGTGETQYF
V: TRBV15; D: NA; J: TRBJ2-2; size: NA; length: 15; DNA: TGTGCCACCAGCAGTGAGGACAGAGACACCGGGGAGCTGTTTTTT; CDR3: CATSSEDRDTGELFF
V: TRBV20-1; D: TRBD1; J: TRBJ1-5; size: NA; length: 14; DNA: TGCAGTGCTAGAGGGGACAGGATCAATCAGCCCCAGCATTTT; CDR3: CSARGDRINQPQHF
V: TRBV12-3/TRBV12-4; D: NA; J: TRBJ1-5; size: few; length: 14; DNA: TGTGCCAGCAGTTTCCGCCGGGACAATCAGCCCCAGCATTTT; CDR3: CASSFRRDNQPQHF
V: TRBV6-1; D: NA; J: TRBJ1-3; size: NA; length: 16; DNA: TGTGCCAGCAGACCCAGCTCGTTATCCATCGGAAACACCATATATTTT; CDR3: CASRPSSLSIGNTIYF
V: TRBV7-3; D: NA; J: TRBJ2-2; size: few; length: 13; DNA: TGTGCCAGCAGCTTAATCAGCGGCGGGGAGCTGTTTTTT; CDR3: CASSLISGGELFF
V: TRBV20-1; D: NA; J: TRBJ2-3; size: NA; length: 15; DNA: TGCAGTGCCCGACCGAGTGGGCGGGGCACAGATACGCAGTATTTT; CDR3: CSARPSGRGTDTQYF
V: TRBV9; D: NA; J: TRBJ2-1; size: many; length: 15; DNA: TGTGCCAGCAGCGTAGATTTGAGCTCCTACAATGAGCAGTTCTTC; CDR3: CASSVDLSSYNEQFF
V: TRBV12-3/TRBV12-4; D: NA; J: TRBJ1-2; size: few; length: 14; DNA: TGTGCCAGCAGTTTGGGGAACCAGCTACGCGGCTACACCTTC; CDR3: CASSLGNQLRGYTF
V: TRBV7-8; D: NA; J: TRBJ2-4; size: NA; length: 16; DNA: TGTGCCAGCAGCTTCGGACTACCTTTAGCCAAAAACATTCAGTACTTC; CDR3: CASSFGLPLAKNIQYF
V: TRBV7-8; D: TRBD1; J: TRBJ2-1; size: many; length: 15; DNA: TGTGCCAGCAGCCCGGGACAGACAAATTACAATGAGCAGTTCTTC; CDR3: CASSPGQTNYNEQFF
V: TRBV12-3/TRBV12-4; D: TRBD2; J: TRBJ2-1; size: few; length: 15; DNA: TGTGCCAGCAGTTTAGCGGCTAGCGGGAGTAGTGAGCAGTTCTTC; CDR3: CASSLAASGSSEQFF
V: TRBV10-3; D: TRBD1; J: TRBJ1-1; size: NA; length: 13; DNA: TGTGCCATCAGGGACAGGGGGAACACTGAAGCTTTCTTT; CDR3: CAIRDRGNTEAFF
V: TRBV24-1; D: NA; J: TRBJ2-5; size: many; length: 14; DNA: TGTGCCACCAGTGATTATCGCCAGGGAGAGACCCAGTACTTC; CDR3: CATSDYRQGETQYF